This TCR beta chain was captured by sequencing in a study of cytomegalovirus exposure and HLA in healthy donors (dated by TCRdb to 2017 to 2019). Regarding the complete study: An earlier analysis of roughly 630 of the donors reported 250 to 300 Gb of sequence data and approximately 110 million unique TCR beta sequences from 190 million or so T cells. About 280 gigabases of sequencing data and roughly 81 million unique TCR sequences made up an early release that covered under 750 HLA-typed donors. Of the roughly 410 genotyped donors, 81% were placed in the genetic ancestry cluster associated with self-reported Caucasian donors. The study was designed to test whether signatures of past pathogen exposure could be identified by cataloging public T cell receptors. The study used immunosequencing to profile the T cell repertoires of around 600 subjects and linked those repertoires to cytomegalovirus serostatus. Along with the approximately 700-subject first cohort, a separate validation cohort of over a hundred different subjects was used. To predict cytomegalovirus infection status, the study combined high-throughput TCR immunosequencing, statistical association of individual TCRs with disease status, and machine learning. A later analysis re-examined previously published TCR beta repertoires from 500 to 700 donors and added high-resolution HLA genotyping to investigate patterns of TCR occurrence. Rather than drawing on any new phenotypic data, the later analysis identified candidate immune exposures from TCR beta sequences and the way those sequences occurred across donors. To decide whether each TCR beta V gene segment behaved as functional or pseudogenic, an earlier analysis of fewer than 750 of the donors relied on high-throughput TCR beta sequencing. Donor age, sex, ethnicity and CMV serostatus were collected together with the repertoire data. A later genetic analysis used genome-wide SNP genotypes for about three fifths of the 666 donors, treating that subset as a discovery cohort. Every discovery cohort repertoire had been produced on one sequencing platform. HLA typing included class I and class II loci at four-digit resolution. The number of typed donors differed by locus: 629-630 for A, B, C, DRB1 and DQB1; roughly 510 for DQA1; 606 for DPA1; and roughly 470 for DPB1. Roughly five DR-DQ haplotypes were treated as single units for association and clustering because of strong linkage in the cohort. Across some 400 genotyped donors of the cohort, an average of about 250,000 unique TCR beta nucleotide sequences per donor were sequenced, and about a sixth of those sequences were non-productive. On the study overall, not on this receptor specifically: Because some donors lacked HLA typing at each locus, the association tests relied only on the typed subset. For the cohort, immune exposure information was limited to CMV serostatus. A later genetic analysis associated a missense DCLRE1C variant with V-gene and J-gene trimming of TCR beta chains, and an independent cohort replicated the association. Compared with the approximately 600-donor mean, donors in an Asian-associated ancestry cluster had fewer N-insertions in productive TCRs, according to a later genetic analysis. A further reported finding was that TCR beta sequences accurately predicted the HLA-A and HLA-B alleles for most subjects in the first cohort. Correlated functional status among segregating V segments might be attributable to linkage disequilibrium, but an unknown experimental factor could not be ruled out. Assigning TCR associations to individual alleles was difficult when HLA alleles, especially DR and DQ, strongly co-occurred. The study listed 150 to 200 TCR beta chains as associated with cytomegalovirus. In vitro tests confirmed that a few of the cytomegalovirus-associated TCR beta chains recognize cytomegalovirus antigens. Compared with equally common non-associated chains, HLA-associated TCR beta chains in a later analysis were more clonally expanded and had lower generation probabilities. Roughly 15 rarely observed V segments, including chromosome 9 orphons, were excluded from the earlier analysis of a few hundred of the donors because counts were too low. The cohort was sequenced for TCR beta chains only, and without alpha or paired-chain data the features that could be detected were limited. A group of highly shared sequence variants was considered likely to be a technical artifact of the sequencing pipeline. In an earlier analysis of fewer than 700 of the donors, most TCR beta V segments appeared in productive rearrangements about 87% or about 30% of the time, broadly matching IMGT annotations. In a later analysis, several top co-occurrence clusters were reported to appear linked to parvovirus B19, influenza, CMV and Epstein-Barr virus. Most TCR sequences were seen in very few donors, while some public TCRs were found in many individuals. Presence/absence analyses assumed roughly uniform sequencing depth across donors, an assumption that may not hold. Most CMV-associated TCR beta chains appeared to be HLA-restricted in a later analysis, and the HLA associations seemed to be driven largely by CMV exposure. Specific HLA alleles were associated with more than 15,000 TCR beta sequences at a false discovery rate of 0.05 in a later analysis. Cytomegalovirus status was reported to be diagnosed by the classifier with high specificity and sensitivity in both the original and validation cohorts. The authors suggested that the approach could potentially be generalized to other disease states and immunological phenotypes. In a later analysis, the rate of TCR association differed among HLA loci, with DRB1 alleles having the most associated TCRs and HLA-C alleles having the fewest.

The library was obtained by the immunoSEQ multiplex PCR assay. For the multiplex PCR, a mixture combining 60 forward primers for TCR Vbeta segments and 13 reverse primers for TCR Jbeta segments was used. Amplification of the CDR3 region of rearranged TCR beta genes was performed with a multiplex PCR assay on genomic DNA. On the Illumina HiSeq System, the amplified TCR beta libraries were sequenced as 87-base-pair reads. For the original study's pipeline: A later analysis counted about 80 million unique TCR beta chains across the 550 to 750 repertoires, and around 9.9 million of these chains were shared by at least two donors. A nearest-neighbor algorithm error-corrected the raw reads and collapsed the reads into unique sequences, merging closely related sequences to remove PCR and sequencing errors. CDR3 sequences were aligned to IMGT reference sequences to assign V, D and J gene segments. For a sequence to be retained, a match of at least six nucleotides to both a V gene segment and a J gene segment was required. Rearrangements were classified as productive when the CDR3 lacked stop codons and remained in frame with V and J, and all other rearrangements were classified as non-productive. Following IMGT convention, CDR3 was defined as the stretch from the second conserved V-encoded cysteine up to the conserved J-encoded phenylalanine. The earlier analysis of 500 to 750 of the donors excluded any sequence lacking an unambiguous match to a single V gene segment. An earlier analysis of about 590 of the donors classified V segments as functional when productive rearrangements were above 56.7% and as segregating when the standard deviation between donors was above 5%. A statistical classification framework was developed to diagnose cytomegalovirus status using the catalog of TCR beta chain sequences. In a later analysis, TCR nucleotide sequences were compared against IMGT/GENE-DB human TR gene sequences so that V and J genes could be assigned. The TCRdist pipeline was used in a later analysis to assign CDR3 sequences and most-parsimonious VDJ recombination scenarios. In a later analysis, every TCR beta chain was defined by the combination of its CDR3 amino acid sequence and its V-gene family, and reads without a unique V-gene family were dropped. A later analysis removed 550 to 650 highly shared, low-generation-probability nucleotide sequences to deal with suspected cross-contamination and a sequencing artifact. In a later analysis, a clonal expansion index was calculated for each public chain from normalized within-repertoire ranks of inferred template counts. In a later analysis, generation probabilities were computed with a VDJ recombination model fitted to out-of-frame rearrangements, and the resulting probabilities were checked against IGoR. Hypergeometric tests were used in a later analysis to score TCR-TCR, TCR-HLA and TCR-CMV co-occurrence, with a repertoire-size bias correction applied to the TCR pairs. A later analysis estimated false discovery rates by permuting HLA or CMV assignments 20 times. In a later analysis, co-occurring TCRs were grouped using DBSCAN, with TCRdist sequence similarity added in when clustering inside HLA-allele-positive subsets. Repertoires with fewer than 30,000 or more than 120,000 public chains, plus five repertoires with anomalous nucleotide sharing, were excluded from co-occurrence clustering. What TCRdb holds here is the immuneACCESS table cut down to in-frame rearrangements. Part of the clones is not present; checked against another copy, under half of the missing clones reflect an unresolved V gene, and the others are unexplained. Clonal size and the V and J genes are those of that table, whereas D and trimming came from the DNA. The sample contains fewer than 200,000 clones, about 71% of them found a single time. The ten most abundant clones make up under 3.5% of the sample.

The cohort comprised approximately 700 healthy bone marrow donors. Cohort members were all nominally healthy when sampled, although unrecorded immune exposures were likely present. The donor was CMV seronegative and was included in the group of several hundred seronegative cohort members. Every donor gave a peripheral blood sample, and the peripheral blood mononuclear cells from that sample were used for TCR beta sequencing. Genomic DNA was extracted from the blood cell samples with the Qiagen DNeasy Blood Extraction Kit. The sample holds one count of this clone. Its cognate antigen has yet to be identified. No base quality values were provided; no much bigger clone lies one nucleotide off. The sample taken for sequencing was PBMCs. This receptor was taken from a woman in her twenties or thirties in good health and CMV-seronegative.

The bases are TGTGCCAGTAGTACGGGGGGAAGCAATCAGCCCCAGCATTTT. This encodes CASSTGGSNQPQHF. In this chain, TRBV19 is recombined with TRBJ1-5; a weak D assignment points to TRBD1 (5 bases agree). The germline ends are 8 bases apart after V is trimmed by 4 bases and J by 1 base. Per the germline V gene (reference sequence), LNHDA is the CDR1 and SQIVND is the CDR2. From cysteine to phenylalanine, the CDR3 is 14 amino acids long. Only the CDR3 part of the read is kept: 42 bases, read in frame from the first base.